These 27 T cell receptor beta chains were sequenced from one sample in a study of blood T cell repertoires in COVID-19. Assay: immunoSEQ multiplex PCR; the TCRdb copy retains only in-frame clones and omits some. The sample contains just over 150,000 clones, over 70% of which appear only once. The sample was peripheral blood. The receptors here all came from a man in his 60s with acute or convalescent COVID-19.

This clone occurred once. The V call is TRBV3-1 (or the pseudogene TRBV3-2), the J call TRBJ2-5, with D possibly being TRBD1 (6 bases). V lost 4 bases and J lost 5, with 14 bases in between. Germline V gene data show CDR1 as LGHDT and CDR2 as YNNKEL (reference sequence). This CDR3 comprises 14 residues. The CDR3 is CASSRETGKETQYF. The DNA for the CDR3 is TGTGCCAGCAGCCGAGAAACAGGGAAGGAGACCCAGTACTTC.

This clone occurred once. The chain combines TRBV7-2 with TRBJ2-7; D remains unclear. The CDR3 totals 14 residues. Germline V CDR1 and CDR2: SGHTA, FQGNSA. V was clipped by 7 bases and J by 6 bases, with 19 bases between them. This CDR3 is CASTPPVSSGEQYF. Here the CDR3 DNA reads TGTGCCAGCACCCCCCCGGTAAGCTCCGGCGAGCAGTACTTC. The variable domain in full, completed from reference TRBV7-2 and TRBJ2-7, reads GAGVSQSPSNKVTEKGKDVELRCDPISGHTALYWYRQSLGQGLEFLIYFQGNSAPDKSGLPSDRFSAERTGGSVSTLTIQRTQQEDSAVYLCASTPPVSSGEQYFGPGTRLTVT.

The chain is built from TRBV5-1 and TRBJ1-5, with 7 bases matching TRBD1. CDR3 length: 19 residues. Germline assignment: CDR1 SGHRS and CDR2 YFSETQ. The junction had 21 bases not matched to a gene; V was cut back by 5 bases and J by 4 bases. CDR3 amino acids: CASSEEPLLTGLGNQPQHF. CDR3 DNA: TGCGCCAGCAGTGAAGAACCCCTATTGACAGGGCTAGGGAATCAGCCCCAGCATTTT.

V and J are TRBV7-2 and TRBJ1-5; D is ambiguous. CDR1 is SGHTA, CDR2 FQGNSA, per germline. This CDR3 spans 13 amino acids. Trimming took 4 bases from V and 4 from J, leaving 8 bases between them. CDR3 protein: CASSSGLNQPQHF. The CDR3 DNA reads as TGTGCCAGCAGCTCCGGTTTGAATCAGCCCCAGCATTTT. Full variable domain (remainder filled in from reference TRBV7-2 and TRBJ1-5): GAGVSQSPSNKVTEKGKDVELRCDPISGHTALYWYRQSLGQGLEFLIYFQGNSAPDKSGLPSDRFSAERTGGSVSTLTIQRTQQEDSAVYLCASSSGLNQPQHFGDGTRLSIL.

This sequence joins TRBV29-1 and TRBJ1-5; 9 bases map to TRBD1. The V gene end was trimmed by 6 bases and the J gene end by 2 bases; junction bases not matched to a gene: 8. The CDR3 extends over 15 amino acids. The germline V gene encodes CDR1 SQVTM and CDR2 ANQGSEA. The CDR3 nucleotides are TGCAGCGTAACCTCCGGGACAGGGCGCAATCAGCCCCAGCATTTT. This translates into CSVTSGTGRNQPQHF.

V is TRBV25-1 and J is TRBJ2-7; 16 bases line up with TRBD2. Germline CDR1 and CDR2: MGHDK and SYGVNS. V shed 2 bases, J shed 3 bases, and the junction held 4 bases outside the gene matches. This CDR3 is 17 amino acids long. The CDR3 reads CASSEAGLAGGYYEQYF. Here the CDR3 DNA reads TGTGCCAGCAGTGAAGCGGGACTAGCGGGGGGGTACTACGAGCAGTACTTC.

The chain couples TRBV5-1 to TRBJ1-1; 7 bases align to TRBD1. V lost 2 bases, J lost 1 base, and 5 bases stayed unmatched. Germline V gives CDR1 SGHRS, CDR2 YFSETQ. The CDR3 covers 15 residues. The CDR3 loop reads CASSFLQGGNTEAFF. The DNA of the CDR3 is TGCGCCAGCAGCTTCCTCCAGGGGGGGAACACTGAAGCTTTCTTT.

This chain links TRBV7-2 with TRBJ2-3; 7 bases are shared with TRBD2. V lost 8 bases and J lost 3; bases outside the gene matches: 11. CDR1 and CDR2 from the germline V gene are SGHTA and FQGNSA. The CDR3 runs 15 residues. The CDR3 loop is CASSRRGSPTDTQYF. The DNA for the CDR3 is TGTGCCAGCTCCCGGCGGGGGAGTCCGACAGATACGCAGTATTTT.

The chain employs TRBV5-1 and TRBJ2-2, with TRBD1 as a possible D gene (5 bases). V was pared by 2 bases and J by 7 bases, with 9 bases between. The germline gives CDR1 SGHRS, CDR2 YFSETQ. The CDR3 spans 13 residues. CDR3 nucleotides: TGCGCCAGCAGCTTTCAGGGTGGCGGGGAGCTGTTTTTT. Protein product: CASSFQGGGELFF.

The V and J genes are TRBV7-2 and TRBJ2-5; TRBD2 aligns across 11 bases. The CDR3 extends over 16 amino acids. After removal of 2 bases from V and 5 bases from J, the junction contained 7 bases not matched to a gene. CDR1 and CDR2 from the germline V gene are SGHTA and FQGNSA. Here the CDR3 DNA reads TGTGCCAGCAGCTTACTGGTAGCGGGGGGGCCGGAGACCCAGTACTTC. Translated, it gives CASSLLVAGGPETQYF.

The J gene is TRBJ1-1, the V gene TRBV6-5; 8 bases fit TRBD1. Looked up from germline, CDR1 is MNHEY and CDR2 is SVGAGI. The CDR3 extends over 15 amino acids. Germline trimming cut 7 bases from V and 2 bases from J; bases unmatched to any gene: 9. Here the CDR3 reads CASTKRTGINTEAFF. As DNA, the CDR3 is TGTGCCAGCACCAAAAGGACAGGGATAAACACTGAAGCTTTCTTT.

To note about this clone: The junction and the germline gene differ at one end; a read error may be behind it. The V gene is TRBV7-2, the J gene TRBJ2-7; 12 bases align to TRBD2. Germline V lookup: CDR1 SGHTA, CDR2 FQGNSA. The CDR3 has 15 residues. The CDR3: CASSLAGGNTYEQYF. The CDR3, as DNA: TGTGCCAGCAGCCTAGCGGGGGGGAACACCTACGAGCAGTACTTC.

This clone was seen a single time. For the CDR3, the DNA is TGTGCCAGCTCACCACCCCAGCAAGGGACAGGGGGGAGAAGGGAGCAGTTCTTC. The encoded protein is CASSPPQQGTGGRREQFF. The chain employs TRBV18 and TRBJ2-1, with TRBD1 matching over 11 bases. This CDR3 has 18 residues. Germline assignment: CDR1 KGHSH and CDR2 LQKENI. Trimming removed 0 bases from V and 10 bases from J; junction bases left unmatched: 14.

The rearrangement joins TRBV15 to TRBJ2-5; D gene uncertain. Trimming left V 0 bases short and J 1 base short, with 3 bases between. The CDR3 is 13 residues long. CDR1 is LNHNV, CDR2 YYDKDF, per germline (reference sequence). CDR3 protein: CATSRDSQETQYF. The CDR3, as DNA: TGTGCCACCAGCAGAGACAGCCAAGAGACCCAGTACTTC.

The genes are TRBV11-1 and TRBJ1-2, with 11 bases fitting TRBD1. V was pared by 4 bases and J by 14 bases, with 3 bases of the junction left unmatched. In germline, CDR1 is SGHAT, CDR2 FQDESV (reference sequence). This CDR3 spans 11 amino acids. CDR3 nucleotides: TGTGCCAGCAGCTCGGGACAGGGGGGGACCTTC. This encodes CASSSGQGGTF.

V usage is TRBV10-3 and J usage is TRBJ2-5; TRBD2 agrees at 7 bases. The CDR3 runs 14 residues. Germline trimming cut 6 bases from V and 3 bases from J; bases unmatched to any gene: 7. Germline V gene sequence: CDR1 ENHRY, CDR2 SYGVKD. The DNA of the CDR3 is TGTGCCATCAGGCGGGGGACCCCCGAAGAGACCCAGTACTTC. Its translation: CAIRRGTPEETQYF.

This clone was counted between two and nine times. This chain uses TRBV5-8 with TRBJ2-7, with TRBD2 identical over 10 bases. The junction had 10 bases not matched to a gene; V was cut back by 4 bases and J by 3 bases. This CDR3 is 16 amino acids long. CDR1 and CDR2 (germline): SGHTS, YDEGEE. The CDR3 bases are TGTGCCAGCAGCCCGGATTGGGCTAGCGGGAGCTACGAGCAGTACTTC. It specifies CASSPDWASGSYEQYF.

This clone was observed a few times. Other DNA sequences from this sample encode an identical CDR3 as well. The V call is TRBV4-1, the J call TRBJ1-2; D ambiguous. V was clipped by 0 bases and J by 8 bases, with 10 bases between them. The CDR3 is made up of 13 amino acids. Germline CDR1 reads MGHRA; CDR2 reads YSYEKL. The CDR3 DNA is TGCGCCAGCAGCCAAGATAGGGCGGGGGGCTACACCTTC. Residues: CASSQDRAGGYTF.

This clone turned up a few times. This sequence joins TRBV21-1 and TRBJ2-2; the tabulated D call, TRBD1, remains unverified against the DNA. TRBV21-1 is described as a pseudogene. The CDR3 sequence is 14 residues long. CDR3 amino acids: CASQGSPNTGELFF. The CDR3 DNA follows: TGTGCCAGCCAGGGGAGCCCCAACACCGGGGAGCTGTTTTTT.

This clone has a single count. This rearrangement joins TRBV5-1 to TRBJ1-6, with 7 bases aligning to TRBD1. The CDR3 consists of 14 residues. In germline, CDR1 is SGHRS, CDR2 YFSETQ. Unmatched junction bases numbered 7, after V lost 4 bases and J lost 9 bases. CDR3 sequence: CASSLDRETSPLHF. The CDR3 coding sequence is TGCGCCAGCAGCCTTGACAGGGAAACTTCACCCCTCCACTTT.

The chain is built from TRBV12-5 and TRBJ1-1, with 7 bases identical to TRBD1. With 8 bases clipped from V and 0 bases from J, the junction kept 12 bases outside the gene matches. Germline V gives CDR1 LGHNT, CDR2 FRNRAP. CDR3 length equals 16 residues. The CDR3 protein is CASIATGPSMNTEAFF. The CDR3 coding sequence is TGTGCTAGTATAGCGACAGGGCCAAGTATGAACACTGAAGCTTTCTTT.

The V gene is TRBV6-2 or TRBV6-3, the J gene TRBJ1-5, with TRBD1 matching over 8 bases. The CDR3 spans 15 residues. Germline loops: CDR1 MNHEY, CDR2 SVGEGT. J gave up 2 bases and V 6 bases, and 6 bases lay outside the gene matches. CDR3 coding DNA: TGTGCCAGCAGCATCGGACAGGGAGGCAATCAGCCCCAGCATTTT. Its protein is CASSIGQGGNQPQHF.

The chain has TRBV9 and TRBJ2-1; 9 positions agree with TRBD2. The CDR3 is made up of 15 amino acids. The germline V gene has CDR1 SGDLS and CDR2 YYNGEE. V shed 0 bases, J shed 5 bases, and the junction held 3 bases outside the gene matches. The CDR3 loop reads CASSVGLAGHNEQFF. The DNA of the CDR3 is TGTGCCAGCAGCGTAGGGCTAGCGGGACACAATGAGCAGTTCTTC.

The gene calls are TRBV10-2 and TRBJ1-3; D is perhaps TRBD1 (6 bases). Germline CDR1 is WSHSY and CDR2 is SAAADI. The CDR3 loop spans 17 amino acids. V was trimmed by 6 bases and J by 7 bases, leaving 25 bases between them. The DNA for the CDR3 is TGCGCCAGCAGACCACCTATTACAGGGATCGTCGGGAACACCATATATTTT. Its translation: CASRPPITGIVGNTIYF.

This rearrangement joins TRBV25-1 to TRBJ1-5; 7 bases fit TRBD1. V shed 5 bases and J 5 bases; nucleotides not matched to a gene: 9. Per the germline V gene, CDR1 is MGHDK and CDR2 is SYGVNS. There are 15 residues in the CDR3. The CDR3 DNA reads as TGTGCCAGCAGTCAAAGCGACAGGGACGATCAGCCCCAGCATTTT. It encodes CASSQSDRDDQPQHF.

The chain couples TRBV4-2 to TRBJ2-6, with TRBD1 matching over 7 bases. The V segment lost 0 bases and the J segment 0 bases; nucleotides outside the gene matches: 2. The germline gives CDR1 LGHNA, CDR2 YNFKEQ. CDR3 length: 17 residues. The CDR3 nucleotides are TGTGCCAGCAGCCAAGACTGGGACAGCTCTGGGGCCAACGTCCTGACTTTC. It codes for CASSQDWDSSGANVLTF.

V usage is TRBV5-6 and J usage is TRBJ1-1; 7 bases are shared with TRBD1. The J segment lost 0 bases and the V segment lost 2 bases, leaving 1 base of the junction unmatched. Germline V gives CDR1 SGHDT, CDR2 YYEEEE. The CDR3 has 14 residues. CDR3 in DNA: TGTGCCAGCAGCTTCAGGGGGTTGAACACTGAAGCTTTCTTT. Translated, it gives CASSFRGLNTEAFF.